One and the same sample provided the 14 T cell receptor beta chains below, sequenced in a study of CXCR3-negative and CXCR3-positive naive CD8 T cells. Study-level points and caveats: CXCR3-positive naive cells had more hydrophobic TRB CDR3s than CXCR3-negative naive cells.

UMI labels and 5' RACE were used to prepare the TRB cDNA libraries. TCRdb reprocessed the 5' RACE reads, keeping one entry per CDR3 protein, no DNA. The sample data list 84,000 or so distinct CDR3 sequences. The antigens these receptors bind are not known. The sequenced sample was naive CXCR3+ CD8+ T cells from blood. Subset given: CD45RO-CCR7+CD27+CD95- naive CD8+ T cells expressing CXCR3 (TNR3+). Receptors were obtained from a human donor in good health. Some clones in this sample may be carry-over from other donors' samples.

The chain has TRBV4-3 and TRBJ2-5. Germline values: CDR1 LGHNA, CDR2 YSLEER. The CDR3 covers 15 residues. The CDR3: CASSQDLSHQETQYF.

The J gene is TRBJ2-6, the V gene TRBV28. The V gene's germline CDR1 is MDHEN and CDR2 SYDVKM. The length of the CDR3 is 16 residues. The CDR3 protein is CASTQDGDSGANVLTF.

V is TRBV6-5 and J is TRBJ2-3; TCRdb's assignment of TRBD2 cannot be checked, as there is no DNA. CDR3 length: 18 residues. The germline gives CDR1 MNHEY, CDR2 SVGAGI. Here the CDR3 reads CASSLRPGLEVFADTQYF.

The chain combines TRBV6-4 with TRBJ2-1; TCRdb returns TRBD2, unconfirmable since there is no DNA. Looked up from germline, CDR1 is MRHNA and CDR2 is SNTAGT. The CDR3 is 12 residues long. The chain's CDR3 is CASSSGGGEQFF.

Here the CDR3 reads CASGNSMDIQYF. The chain recombines TRBV27 with TRBJ2-4. The CDR3 is made up of 12 amino acids. The germline V gene has CDR1 MNHEY and CDR2 SMNVEV (reference sequence).

CDR3 residues: CASSPRGRNQPQHF. The chain uses TRBV7-8 and TRBJ1-5; TCRdb indicates TRBD1, and absent DNA this call remains unverified. The germline V gene has CDR1 SGHVS and CDR2 FQNEAQ. The CDR3 runs to 14 residues. Full variable domain (remainder filled in from reference TRBV7-8 and TRBJ1-5): GAGVSQSPRYKVAKRGQDVALRCDPISGHVSLFWYQQALGQGPEFLTYFQNEAQLDKSGLPSDRFFAERPEGSVSTLKIQRTQQEDSAVYLCASSPRGRNQPQHFGDGTRLSIL.

The chain recombines TRBV11-2 with TRBJ2-7; with no DNA, the TCRdb D assignment of TRBD1 cannot be verified. Germline CDR1 and CDR2: SGHAT and FQNNGV. The CDR3 contains 15 residues. The CDR3 sequence: CGSSVDRASSYEQYF.

The chain uses TRBV15 and TRBJ1-2; TCRdb selects TRBD1, and the lack of DNA leaves this call unchecked. The CDR3 is 15 residues long. In germline, CDR1 is LNHNV, CDR2 YYDKDF (reference sequence). CDR3 amino acids: CATSTHRDTVYGYTF.

V and J are TRBV29-1 and TRBJ2-1; TCRdb names TRBD2, which stays unverified in the absence of DNA. CDR3 size: 15 residues. Germline lookup yields CDR1 SQVTM and CDR2 ANQGSEA. CDR3 amino acids: CSVEGGTSSNNEQFF.

The chain combines TRBV7-8 with TRBJ2-5; TCRdb picks TRBD1, but there is no DNA to check that call. This CDR3 comprises 17 residues. Per the germline V gene, CDR1 is SGHVS and CDR2 is FQNEAQ. The CDR3 loop is CASSLDNRNLLGETQYF.

The gene calls are TRBV28 and TRBJ2-1; no DNA is available, so the TRBD2 call from TCRdb remains unchecked. Looked up from germline, CDR1 is MDHEN and CDR2 is SYDVKM. CDR3 length equals 17 residues. CDR3 sequence: CASSPLRPSGWGEEQFF. The full variable domain, in which reference TRBV28 and TRBJ2-1 provide the parts outside the CDR3, is DVKVTQSSRYLVKRTGEKVFLECVQDMDHENMFWYRQDPGLGLRLIYFSYDVKMKEKGDIPEGYSVSREKKERFSLILESASTNQTSMYLCASSPLRPSGWGEEQFFGPGTRLTVL.

This chain joins TRBV29-1 and TRBJ2-7. The germline V gene encodes CDR1 SQVTM and CDR2 ANQGSEA. This CDR3 is 13 amino acids long. CDR3 sequence reads: CSGVPGDSYEQYF.

The V gene is TRBV19, the J gene TRBJ2-1; as DNA is missing, the TRBD2 call by TCRdb cannot be tested. Germline CDR1 and CDR2: LNHDA and SQIVND (reference sequence). The CDR3 runs 16 residues. This CDR3 is CASSITSGSEYNEQFF.

The rearrangement uses TRBV28 and TRBJ1-4; TCRdb designates TRBD1, a call that cannot be tested without DNA. The germline CDR1 and CDR2 sequences are MDHEN and SYDVKM. The CDR3 has 14 amino acids. This chain's CDR3 is CASRGYQGREKLFF.